This paragraph reports one TCR beta chain. What it binds is unknown. The data derive from a study of tumor-infiltrating lymphocytes in primary liver carcinoma. Looking at the study overall: Those enrolled were patients of both sexes, who were aged 30 to 69 years. The study reported T1-T3 N0M0 tumors spanning 4.2 to 10 cm. Study conclusions and caveats: Tumors and blood were compared for top-250-clone fraction, and tumors had the significantly higher value (p = 0.039). Tumor-adjacent and tumor-blood pairs shared a smaller degree of overlap than tumor region pairs.

Starting material of 400 to 600 ng total RNA yielded TCR beta cDNA via a constant-region primer. Nested multiplex PCR, run for three rounds with slightly modified ARM-PCR, yielded TCR beta libraries. Forward primers for TRBV1-TRBV30 and a C-beta reverse primer served the first two PCR rounds, at roughly 10 cycles each. TCRdb re-analysed the multiplex PCR reads in MiXCR, keeping a single row per CDR3 protein. The sample includes approximately 300,000 distinct CDR3 sequences, approximately 65% of them seen just once. The blood RNA (from unsorted whole blood) was obtained, and germline DNA was also extracted. This CDR3 spans 15 amino acids.

The sample comprised peripheral blood. The rearrangement joins TRBV12-3 or TRBV12-4 to TRBJ2-7; 10 positions match TRBD2. The TCR sequence derives from a man aged 40-49 years with primary liver carcinoma and hepatitis B virus infection. DNA for the CDR3: TGTACCAACAGGGTAGCCCTAGCGGGAGTCCACGAGCAGTACTTC. Translation gives CTNRVALAGVHEQYF.